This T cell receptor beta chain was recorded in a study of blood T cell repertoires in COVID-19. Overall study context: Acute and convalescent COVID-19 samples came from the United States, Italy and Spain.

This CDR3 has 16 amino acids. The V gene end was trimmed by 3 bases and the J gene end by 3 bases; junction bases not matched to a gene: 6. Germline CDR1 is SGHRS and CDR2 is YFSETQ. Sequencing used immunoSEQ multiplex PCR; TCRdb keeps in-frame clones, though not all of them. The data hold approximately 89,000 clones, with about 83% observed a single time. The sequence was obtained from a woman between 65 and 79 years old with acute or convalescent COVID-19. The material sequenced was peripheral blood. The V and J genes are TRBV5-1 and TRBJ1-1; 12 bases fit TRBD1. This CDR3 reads CASSWGTGGLDTEAFF. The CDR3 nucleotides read TGCGCCAGCAGCTGGGGGACAGGGGGCCTCGACACTGAAGCTTTCTTT.